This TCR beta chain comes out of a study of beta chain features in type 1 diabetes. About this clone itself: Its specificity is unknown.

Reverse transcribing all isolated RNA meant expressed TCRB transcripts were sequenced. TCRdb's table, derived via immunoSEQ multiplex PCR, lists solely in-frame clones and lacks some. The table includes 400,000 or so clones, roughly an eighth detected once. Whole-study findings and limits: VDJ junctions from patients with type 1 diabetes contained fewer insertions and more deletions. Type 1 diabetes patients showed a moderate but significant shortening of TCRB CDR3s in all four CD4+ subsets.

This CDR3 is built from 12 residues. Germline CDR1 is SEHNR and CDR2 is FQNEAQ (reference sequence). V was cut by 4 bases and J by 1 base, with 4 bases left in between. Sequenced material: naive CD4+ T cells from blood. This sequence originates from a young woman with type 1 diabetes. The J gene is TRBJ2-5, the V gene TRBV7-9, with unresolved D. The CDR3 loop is CASSYSQETQYF. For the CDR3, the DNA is TGTGCCAGCAGCTACTCCCAAGAGACCCAGTACTTC.